This T cell receptor beta chain was documented in a study of early T cells in non-severe SARS-CoV-2 infection. Unique molecular identifiers were affixed to single, distinct cDNA molecules. TCRdb ran MiXCR on the 5' RACE reads and lists one entry per CDR3 protein. The sample has 30,000 or so distinct CDR3 sequences, 4.5% seen once. This CDR3 contains 12 residues. Trimming took off 1 base at V and 14 bases at J, with 9 bases between the two ends. Germline V gene sequence: CDR1 SEHNR, CDR2 FQNEAQ (reference sequence). This clonotype was counted between two and nine times. The source of this sequence is an adult who was a healthcare worker with PCR-confirmed SARS-CoV-2 infection or an uninfected control (not recorded which). Source material: whole blood. The rearrangement joins TRBV7-9 to TRBJ1-6, with D unresolved. CDR3 nucleotides: TGTGCCAGCAGCTTAGACACGTTGGCCCTCCACTTT. It yields the protein CASSLDTLALHF.